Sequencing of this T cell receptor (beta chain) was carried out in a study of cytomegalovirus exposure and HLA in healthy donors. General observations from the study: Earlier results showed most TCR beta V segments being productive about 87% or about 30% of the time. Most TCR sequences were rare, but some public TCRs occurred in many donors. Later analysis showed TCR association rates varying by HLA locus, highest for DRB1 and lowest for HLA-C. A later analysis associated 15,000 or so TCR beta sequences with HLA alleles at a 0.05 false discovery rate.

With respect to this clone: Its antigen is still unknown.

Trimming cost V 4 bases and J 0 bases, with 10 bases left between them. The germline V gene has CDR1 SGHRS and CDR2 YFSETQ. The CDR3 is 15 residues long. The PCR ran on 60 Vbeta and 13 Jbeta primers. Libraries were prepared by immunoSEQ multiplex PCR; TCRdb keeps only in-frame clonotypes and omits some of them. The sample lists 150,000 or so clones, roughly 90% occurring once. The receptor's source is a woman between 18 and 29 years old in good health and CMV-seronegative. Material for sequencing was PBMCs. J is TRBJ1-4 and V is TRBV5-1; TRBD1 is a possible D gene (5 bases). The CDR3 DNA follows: TGCGCCAGCAGCCTGCAGGGTACAACTAATGAAAAACTGTTTTTT. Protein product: CASSLQGTTNEKLFF.